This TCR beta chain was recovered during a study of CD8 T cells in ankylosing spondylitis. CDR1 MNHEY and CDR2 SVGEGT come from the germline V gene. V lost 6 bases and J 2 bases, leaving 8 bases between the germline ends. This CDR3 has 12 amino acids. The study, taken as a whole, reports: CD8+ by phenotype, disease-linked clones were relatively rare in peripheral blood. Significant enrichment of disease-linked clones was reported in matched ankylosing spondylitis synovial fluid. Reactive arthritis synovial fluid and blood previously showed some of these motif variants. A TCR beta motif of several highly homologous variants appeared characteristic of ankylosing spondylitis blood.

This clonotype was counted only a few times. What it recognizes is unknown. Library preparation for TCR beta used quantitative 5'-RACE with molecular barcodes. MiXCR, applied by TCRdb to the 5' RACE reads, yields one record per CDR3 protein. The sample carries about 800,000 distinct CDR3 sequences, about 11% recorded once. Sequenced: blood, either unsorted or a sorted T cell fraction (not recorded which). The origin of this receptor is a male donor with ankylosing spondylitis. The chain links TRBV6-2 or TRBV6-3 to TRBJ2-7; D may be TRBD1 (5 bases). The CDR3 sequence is CASRTDTYEQYF. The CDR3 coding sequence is TGTGCCAGCAGGACGGACACCTACGAGCAGTACTTC.